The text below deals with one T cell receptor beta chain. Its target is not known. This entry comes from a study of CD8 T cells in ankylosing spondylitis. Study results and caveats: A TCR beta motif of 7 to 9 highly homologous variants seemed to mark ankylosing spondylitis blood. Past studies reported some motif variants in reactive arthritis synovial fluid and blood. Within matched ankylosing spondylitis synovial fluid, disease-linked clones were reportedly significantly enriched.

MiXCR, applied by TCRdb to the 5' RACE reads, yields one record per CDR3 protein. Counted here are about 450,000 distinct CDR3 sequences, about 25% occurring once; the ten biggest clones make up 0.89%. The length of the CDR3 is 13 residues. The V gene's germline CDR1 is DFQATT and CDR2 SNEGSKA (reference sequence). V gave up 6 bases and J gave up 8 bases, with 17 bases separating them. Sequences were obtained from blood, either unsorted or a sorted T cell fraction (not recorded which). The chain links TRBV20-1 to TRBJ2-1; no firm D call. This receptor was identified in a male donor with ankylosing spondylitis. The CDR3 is CSAPPGALDEQFF. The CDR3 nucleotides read TGCAGTGCCCCGCCCGGAGCGCTGGATGAGCAGTTCTTC.